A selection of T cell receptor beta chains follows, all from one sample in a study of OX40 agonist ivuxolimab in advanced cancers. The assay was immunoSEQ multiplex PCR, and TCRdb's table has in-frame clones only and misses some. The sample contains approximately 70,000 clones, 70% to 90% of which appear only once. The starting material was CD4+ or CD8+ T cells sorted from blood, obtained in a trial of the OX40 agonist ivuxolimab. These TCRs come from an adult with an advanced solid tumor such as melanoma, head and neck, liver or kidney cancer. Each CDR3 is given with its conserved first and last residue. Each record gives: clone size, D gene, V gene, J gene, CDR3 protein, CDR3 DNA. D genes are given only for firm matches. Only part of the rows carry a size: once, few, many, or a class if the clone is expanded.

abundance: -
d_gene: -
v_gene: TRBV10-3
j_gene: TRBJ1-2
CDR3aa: CATDPTGLGNGYTF
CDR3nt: TGTGCCACCGACCCCACTGGTTTAGGAAATGGCTACACCTTC

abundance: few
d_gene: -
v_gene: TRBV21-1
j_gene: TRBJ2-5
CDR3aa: CASIVVRRETQYF
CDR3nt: TGTGCCAGCATCGTGGTGAGGAGGGAGACCCAGTACTTC

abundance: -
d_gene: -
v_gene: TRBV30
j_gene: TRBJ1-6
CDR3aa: CAWKNRGSHNSPLHF
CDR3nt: TGTGCCTGGAAGAATAGGGGTTCCCATAATTCACCCCTCCACTTT

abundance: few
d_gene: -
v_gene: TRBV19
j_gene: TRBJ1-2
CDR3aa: CASSMVGYGYTF
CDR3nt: TGTGCCAGTAGTATGGTTGGCTATGGCTACACCTTC

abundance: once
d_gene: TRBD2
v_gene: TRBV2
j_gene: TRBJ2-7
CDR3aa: CASSEQRGDSYEQYF
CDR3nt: TGTGCCAGCAGTGAACAGCGGGGGGACTCCTACGAGCAGTACTTC

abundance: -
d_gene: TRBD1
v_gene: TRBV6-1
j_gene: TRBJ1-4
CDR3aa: CASSTGETNEKLFF
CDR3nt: TGTGCCAGCAGTACAGGGGAGACTAATGAAAAACTGTTTTTT

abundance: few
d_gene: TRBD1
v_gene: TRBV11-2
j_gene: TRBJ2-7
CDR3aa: CASSWDSRREQYF
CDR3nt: TGTGCCAGCAGCTGGGACAGTCGGCGGGAGCAGTACTTC

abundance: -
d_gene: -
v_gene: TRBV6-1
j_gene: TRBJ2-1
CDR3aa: CASSELFLGEQFF
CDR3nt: TGTGCCAGCAGTGAACTCTTCCTCGGTGAGCAGTTCTTC

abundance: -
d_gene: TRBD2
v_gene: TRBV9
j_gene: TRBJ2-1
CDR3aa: CASSVEASGSKGEQFF
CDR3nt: TGTGCCAGCAGCGTAGAGGCTAGCGGGAGTAAGGGTGAGCAGTTCTTC

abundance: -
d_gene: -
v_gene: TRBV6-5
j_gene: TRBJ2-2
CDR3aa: CASSISRTHTGELFF
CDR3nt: TGTGCCAGCAGTATTTCCCGGACACACACCGGGGAGCTGTTTTTT

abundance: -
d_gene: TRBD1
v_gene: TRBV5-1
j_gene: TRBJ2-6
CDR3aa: CASSGQGSGANVLTF
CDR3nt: TGCGCCAGCAGCGGACAGGGCTCTGGGGCCAACGTCCTGACTTTC

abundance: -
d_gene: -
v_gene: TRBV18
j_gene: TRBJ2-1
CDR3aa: CASSPGPSSYNEQFF
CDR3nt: TGTGCCAGCTCCCCCGGCCCGAGCTCCTACAATGAGCAGTTCTTC

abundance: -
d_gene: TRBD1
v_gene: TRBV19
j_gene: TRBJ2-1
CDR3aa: CASSRTGGNEQFF
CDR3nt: TGTGCCAGTAGTAGGACAGGTGGCAATGAGCAGTTCTTC

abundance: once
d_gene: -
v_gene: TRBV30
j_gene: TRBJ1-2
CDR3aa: CAWSVSYGYTF
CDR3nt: TGTGCCTGGAGTGTAAGCTATGGCTACACCTTC

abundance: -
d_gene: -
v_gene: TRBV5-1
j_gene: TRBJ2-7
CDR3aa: CASSLVQGSSYEQYF
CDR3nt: TGCGCCAGCAGCTTGGTTCAGGGGAGCTCCTACGAGCAGTACTTC

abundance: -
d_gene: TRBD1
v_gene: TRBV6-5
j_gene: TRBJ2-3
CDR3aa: CASSYSNEGADTQYF
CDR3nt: TGTGCCAGCAGTTACTCGAATGAGGGGGCCGATACGCAGTATTTT

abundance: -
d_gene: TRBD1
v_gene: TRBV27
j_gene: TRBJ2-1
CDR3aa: CASSRGRQGYNEQFF
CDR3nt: TGTGCCAGCAGCCGAGGGCGACAGGGATACAATGAGCAGTTCTTC

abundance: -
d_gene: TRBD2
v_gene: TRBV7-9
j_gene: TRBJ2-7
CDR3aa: CASSSSGTSGGLGYEQYF
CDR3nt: TGTGCCAGCAGCTCCAGCGGGACTAGCGGGGGTTTGGGGTACGAGCAGTACTTC

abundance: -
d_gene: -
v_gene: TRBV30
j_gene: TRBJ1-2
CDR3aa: CAWSPPDTYGYTF
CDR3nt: TGTGCCTGGAGTCCACCGGACACTTATGGCTACACCTTC

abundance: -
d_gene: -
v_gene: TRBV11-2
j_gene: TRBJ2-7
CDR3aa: CASSPHSDKPYEQYF
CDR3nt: TGTGCCAGCAGCCCCCACTCAGACAAACCCTACGAGCAGTACTTC

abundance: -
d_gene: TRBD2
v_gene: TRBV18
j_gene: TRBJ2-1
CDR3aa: CASSPSTSGSSEQFF
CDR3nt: TGTGCCAGCTCACCCTCGACTAGCGGGAGTTCGGAGCAGTTCTTC

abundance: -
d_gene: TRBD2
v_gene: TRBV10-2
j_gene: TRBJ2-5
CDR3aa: CATRWGEGQETQYF
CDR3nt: TGCGCCACGCGGTGGGGGGAGGGTCAAGAGACCCAGTACTTC

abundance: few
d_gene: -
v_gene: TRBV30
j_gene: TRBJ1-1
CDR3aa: CAWSPARNTEAFF
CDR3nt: TGTGCCTGGAGTCCGGCAAGGAACACTGAAGCTTTCTTT

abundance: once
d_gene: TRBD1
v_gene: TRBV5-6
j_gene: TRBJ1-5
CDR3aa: CASSLLVGGAGQPQHF
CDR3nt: TGTGCCAGCAGCTTGTTGGTAGGGGGCGCGGGTCAGCCCCAGCATTTT

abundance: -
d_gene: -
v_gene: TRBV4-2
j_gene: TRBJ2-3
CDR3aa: CASSQRRTDTQYF
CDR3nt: TGTGCCAGCAGCCAAAGAAGAACAGATACGCAGTATTTT

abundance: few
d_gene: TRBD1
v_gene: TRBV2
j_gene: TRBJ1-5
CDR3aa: CASKGQGDQPQHF
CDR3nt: TGTGCCAGCAAGGGACAGGGAGACCAGCCCCAGCATTTT

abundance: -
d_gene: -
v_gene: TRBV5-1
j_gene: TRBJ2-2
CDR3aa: CASTKSGQTNTGELFF
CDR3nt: TGCGCCAGCACCAAATCAGGCCAAACGAACACCGGGGAGCTGTTTTTT

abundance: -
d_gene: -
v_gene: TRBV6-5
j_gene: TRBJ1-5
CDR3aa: CATLGGVSNQPQHF
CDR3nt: TGCGCTACCCTAGGAGGGGTTAGCAATCAGCCCCAGCATTTT

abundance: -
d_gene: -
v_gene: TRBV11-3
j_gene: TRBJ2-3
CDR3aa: CASSAIGDTQYF
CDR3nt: TGTGCCAGCAGCGCAATAGGGGATACGCAGTATTTT

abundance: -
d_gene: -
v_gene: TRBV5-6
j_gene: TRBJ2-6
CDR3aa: CASSYRGAGANVLTF
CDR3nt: TGTGCCAGCAGCTACCGGGGAGCGGGGGCCAACGTCCTGACTTTC

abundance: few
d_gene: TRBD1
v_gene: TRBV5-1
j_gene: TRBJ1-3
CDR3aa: CASSLAGRQGDTIYF
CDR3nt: TGCGCCAGCAGCTTGGCCGGGCGACAGGGGGACACCATATATTTT

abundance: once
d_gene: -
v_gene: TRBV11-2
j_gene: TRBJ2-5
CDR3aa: CASSLRGLVSETQYF
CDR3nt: TGTGCCAGCAGCCTCCGAGGTTTAGTCTCAGAGACCCAGTACTTC

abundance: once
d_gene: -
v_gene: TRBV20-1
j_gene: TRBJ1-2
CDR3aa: CSARGGIRYTF
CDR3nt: TGCAGTGCTAGGGGGGGGATCCGCTACACCTTC

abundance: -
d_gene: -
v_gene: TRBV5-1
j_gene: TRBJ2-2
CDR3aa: CASSLGAVNTGELFF
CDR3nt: TGCGCCAGCAGCTTGGGGGCGGTGAACACCGGGGAGCTGTTTTTT

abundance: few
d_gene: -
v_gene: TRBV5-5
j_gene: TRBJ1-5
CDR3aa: CASSPEDVQPQHF
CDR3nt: TGTGCCAGCAGCCCGGAGGACGTTCAGCCCCAGCATTTT

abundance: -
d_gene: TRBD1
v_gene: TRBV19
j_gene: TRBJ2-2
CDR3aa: CASRTGVGELFF
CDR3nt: TGTGCCAGTAGGACAGGGGTCGGGGAGCTGTTTTTT

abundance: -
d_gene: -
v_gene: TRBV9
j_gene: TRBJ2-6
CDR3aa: CASSLVVSGANVLTF
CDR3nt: TGTGCCAGCAGCCTAGTGGTCTCTGGGGCCAACGTCCTGACTTTC

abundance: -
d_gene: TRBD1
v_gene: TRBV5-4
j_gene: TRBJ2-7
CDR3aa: CALGRDRGYEQYF
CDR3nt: TGTGCCTTGGGCCGGGACAGAGGCTACGAGCAGTACTTC

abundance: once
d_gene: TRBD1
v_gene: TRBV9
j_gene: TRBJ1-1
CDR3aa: CASSVAWGDSEAFF
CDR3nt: TGTGCCAGCAGCGTAGCTTGGGGGGACAGTGAAGCTTTCTTT

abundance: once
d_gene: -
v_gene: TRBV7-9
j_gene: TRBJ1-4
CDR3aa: CASSLQGVREKLFF
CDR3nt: TGTGCCAGCAGCTTACAGGGCGTACGCGAAAAACTGTTTTTT

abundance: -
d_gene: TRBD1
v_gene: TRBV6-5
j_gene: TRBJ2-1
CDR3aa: CASGQGYNEQFF
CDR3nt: TGTGCCAGTGGACAGGGATACAATGAGCAGTTCTTC

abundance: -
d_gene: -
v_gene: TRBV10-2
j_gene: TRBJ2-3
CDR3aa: CASTGPLPTDTQYF
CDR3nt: TGCGCCAGCACTGGGCCCTTACCTACAGATACGCAGTATTTT

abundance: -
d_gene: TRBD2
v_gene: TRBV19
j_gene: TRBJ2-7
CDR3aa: CASSRPGGYEQYF
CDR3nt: TGTGCCAGTAGTCGACCGGGGGGGTACGAGCAGTACTTC

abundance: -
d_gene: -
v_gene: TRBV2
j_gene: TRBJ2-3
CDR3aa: CASRRSGLTDTQYF
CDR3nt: TGTGCCAGCAGGAGGAGCGGCCTCACAGATACGCAGTATTTT

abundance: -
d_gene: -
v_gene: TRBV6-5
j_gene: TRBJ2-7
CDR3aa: CASRLVYEQYF
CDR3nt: TGTGCCAGCAGACTGGTTTACGAGCAGTACTTC

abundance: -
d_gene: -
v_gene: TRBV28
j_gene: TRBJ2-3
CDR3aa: CASSSPGADTQYF
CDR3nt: TGTGCCAGCAGTTCCCCCGGGGCAGATACGCAGTATTTT

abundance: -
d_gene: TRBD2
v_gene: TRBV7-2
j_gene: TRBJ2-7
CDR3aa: CASSVERGPAYEQYF
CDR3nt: TGTGCCAGCAGCGTCGAGCGGGGGCCGGCCTACGAGCAGTACTTC

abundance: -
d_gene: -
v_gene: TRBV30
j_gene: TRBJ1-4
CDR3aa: CAWSPGGRGEKLFF
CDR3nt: TGTGCCTGGAGCCCCGGGGGGCGCGGTGAAAAACTGTTTTTT

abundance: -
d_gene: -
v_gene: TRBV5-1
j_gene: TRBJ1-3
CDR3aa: CASSLAGLAVEKNTIYF
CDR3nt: TGCGCCAGCAGCTTGGCCGGGTTGGCGGTGGAGAAAAACACCATATATTTT

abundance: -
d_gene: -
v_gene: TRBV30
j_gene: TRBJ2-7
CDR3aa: CAWSVLDIDNEQYF
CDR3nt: TGTGCCTGGAGTGTTCTGGACATAGACAACGAGCAGTACTTC

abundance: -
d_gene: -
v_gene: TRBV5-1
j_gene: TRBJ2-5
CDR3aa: CASSLDPSQETQYF
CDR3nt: TGCGCCAGCAGCTTGGATCCATCCCAAGAGACCCAGTACTTC

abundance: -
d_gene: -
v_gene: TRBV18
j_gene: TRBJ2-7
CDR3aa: CASSPGVAYEQYF
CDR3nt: TGTGCCAGCTCACCTGGGGTCGCCTACGAGCAGTACTTC

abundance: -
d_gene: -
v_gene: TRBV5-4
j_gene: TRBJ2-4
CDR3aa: CASSLGGNKNIQYF
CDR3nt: TGTGCCAGCAGCTTGGGGGGAAACAAAAACATTCAGTACTTC

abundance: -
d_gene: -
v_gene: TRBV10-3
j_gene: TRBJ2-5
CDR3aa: CAISYRDQETQYF
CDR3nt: TGTGCCATCAGTTACCGGGACCAAGAGACCCAGTACTTC

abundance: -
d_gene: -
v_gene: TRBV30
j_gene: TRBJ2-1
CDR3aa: CAWGTGSYNEQFF
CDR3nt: TGTGCCTGGGGGACGGGCTCCTACAATGAGCAGTTCTTC